What follows are 28 T cell receptor beta chains derived from one specimen sequenced in a study of T cells after yellow fever vaccination. One entry per CDR3 protein results from TCRdb running MiXCR on the 5' RACE reads. Of 500,000 to 650,000 distinct CDR3 sequences listed, about 14% were seen once; the top ten hold 11% to 15%. Sequencing was performed on PBMCs, taken on the day of the yellow fever booster vaccination. The receptors come from a man aged 30 to 45 who received the YFV17D yellow fever vaccine.

This clonotype has just a few counts. The chain carries TRBV7-2 and TRBJ2-5; TRBD2 agrees at 9 bases. Trimming at V came to 3 bases and at J to 4 bases, leaving 12 bases not matched to a gene. Per the germline V gene, CDR1 is SGHTA and CDR2 is FQGNSA. The length of the CDR3 is 17 residues. This chain's CDR3 is CASSFSAGGAGAETQYF. The CDR3, as DNA: TGTGCCAGCAGCTTTTCGGCGGGAGGGGCGGGGGCAGAGACCCAGTACTTC.

A few counts support this clonotype. CDR3 loop: CASSYRAEPGADTQYF. The CDR3, as DNA: TGCGCCAGCAGCTATCGTGCGGAGCCGGGCGCAGATACGCAGTATTTT. V is TRBV4-1 and J is TRBJ2-3; no clear D. V gave up 5 bases and J gave up 4 bases, with 19 bases separating them. This CDR3 region has 16 residues. Germline V CDR1 and CDR2: MGHRA, YSYEKL.

The chain combines TRBV5-1 with TRBJ2-1; D is possibly TRBD1 (6 bases). The CDR3 contains 16 residues. V lost 2 bases to trimming and J lost 4 bases, with 16 bases between them. Germline CDR1 SGHRS, CDR2 YFSETQ. CDR3 region: CASSLQLGAQYNEQFF. In DNA form, the CDR3 reads TGCGCCAGCAGCTTACAACTGGGGGCTCAGTACAATGAGCAGTTCTTC.

This clonotype has a handful of counts. The J gene is TRBJ2-7, the V gene TRBV7-9; 8 bases agree with TRBD2. This CDR3 has 15 residues. Germline V lookup: CDR1 SEHNR, CDR2 FQNEAQ (reference sequence). The J segment lost 0 bases and the V segment lost 5 bases, leaving 6 bases of the junction unmatched. The CDR3 DNA reads as TGTGCCAGCAGCGGGTCTAGCGGGCCCTCCTACGAGCAGTACTTC. The encoded protein is CASSGSSGPSYEQYF.

The V gene is TRBV20-1, the J gene TRBJ2-7; 15 nucleotides agree with TRBD2. Germline-derived CDR1 and CDR2 are DFQATT and SNEGSKA (reference sequence). The CDR3 extends over 16 amino acids. Trimming at V came to 6 bases and at J to 0 bases, leaving 6 bases not matched to a gene. CDR3 in DNA: TGCAGTGCACCGGGACTAGCGGGAGGAGTCTCCTACGAGCAGTACTTC. This encodes CSAPGLAGGVSYEQYF.

This chain uses TRBV25-1 with TRBJ2-7, with 7 positions matching TRBD1. Germline lookup yields CDR1 MGHDK and CDR2 SYGVNS. The CDR3 has 14 amino acids. Trimming removed 6 bases from V and 4 bases from J; junction bases left unmatched: 9. Here the CDR3 reads CASRRTGVLYEQYF. CDR3 DNA sequence: TGTGCCAGCAGGCGCACAGGGGTCCTGTACGAGCAGTACTTC.

This chain connects TRBV7-2 to TRBJ2-3, with D possibly TRBD2 on 6 matching bases. Trimming took 1 base from V and 0 from J, leaving 11 bases between them. CDR1 is SGHTA and CDR2 is FQGNSA in the germline V gene. CDR3 size: 16 residues. The CDR3 region has the DNA TGTGCCAGCAGCTTAGAAGCGGGCCTAAGCACAGATACGCAGTATTTT. Translated: CASSLEAGLSTDTQYF.

The V call is TRBV9, the J call TRBJ2-3; D is unclear. Trimming left V 6 bases short and J 0 bases short, with 8 bases between. This CDR3 comprises 13 residues. The germline CDR1 and CDR2 sequences are SGDLS and YYNGEE. This CDR3 reads CASTDISTDTQYF. DNA for the CDR3: TGTGCCAGCACCGATATTAGCACAGATACGCAGTATTTT.

The chain recombines TRBV9 with TRBJ2-5, with 11 bases aligning to TRBD2. The CDR3 runs 14 residues. Per the germline V gene, CDR1 is SGDLS and CDR2 is YYNGEE. After removal of 3 bases from V and 3 bases from J, the junction contained 1 base not matched to a gene. CDR3 protein: CASSGGLAEETQYF. In nucleotides, the CDR3 is TGTGCCAGCAGCGGGGGACTAGCGGAAGAGACCCAGTACTTC. Full variable domain (rest looked up from reference TRBV9 and TRBJ2-5): DSGVTQTPKHLITATGQRVTLRCSPRSGDLSVYWYQQSLDQGLQFLIQYYNGEERAKGNILERFSAQQFPDLHSELNLSSLELGDSALYFCASSGGLAEETQYFGPGTRLLVL.

The chain has TRBV29-1 and TRBJ2-7; 7 positions agree with TRBD2. The J segment lost 5 bases and the V segment lost 2 bases, leaving 9 bases of the junction unmatched. The germline gives CDR1 SQVTM, CDR2 ANQGSEA. The length of the CDR3 is 14 residues. The CDR3 reads CSVERAGVVHEQYF. The CDR3 nucleotides are TGCAGCGTTGAAAGGGCGGGAGTGGTCCACGAGCAGTACTTC.

This clonotype was detected only a few times. This chain connects TRBV5-1 to TRBJ2-1; TRBD2 matches 8 bases. Looked up from germline, CDR1 is SGHRS and CDR2 is YFSETQ. The CDR3 sequence is 15 residues long. Trimming at V came to 7 bases and at J to 5 bases, leaving 11 bases not matched to a gene. This CDR3 is CASALRTSGHNEQFF. The CDR3 DNA is TGCGCCAGCGCCTTGAGAACTAGCGGACACAATGAGCAGTTCTTC. Full variable domain (outside the CDR3, taken from reference TRBV5-1 and TRBJ2-1): KAGVTQTPRYLIKTRGQQVTLSCSPISGHRSVSWYQQTPGQGLQFLFEYFSETQRNKGNFPGRFSGRQFSNSRSEMNVSTLELGDSALYLCASALRTSGHNEQFFGPGTRLTVL.

This chain uses TRBV15 with TRBJ2-1, with 7 bases aligning to TRBD2. CDR1 is LNHNV and CDR2 is YYDKDF in the germline V gene (reference sequence). V gave up 0 bases and J gave up 8 bases; unmatched junction bases: 7. The CDR3 loop spans 15 amino acids. The CDR3 sequence is CATSRDTSALYEQFF. CDR3 sequence (DNA): TGTGCCACCAGCAGAGATACTAGCGCCTTATATGAGCAGTTCTTC. The full variable domain, in which reference TRBV15 and TRBJ2-1 provide the parts outside the CDR3, is DAMVIQNPRYQVTQFGKPVTLSCSQTLNHNVMYWYQQKSSQAPKLLFHYYDKDFNNEADTPDNFQSRRPNTSFCFLDIRSPGLGDTAMYLCATSRDTSALYEQFFGPGTRLTVL.

This clonotype was seen at least ten times. This chain joins TRBV18 and TRBJ2-3; a weak D match, TRBD1 (6 bases). This CDR3 has 14 amino acids. Germline V gene sequence: CDR1 KGHSH, CDR2 LQKENI. V was trimmed by 2 bases and J by 1 base, leaving 7 bases between them. CDR3: CASSPGQRTDTQYF. The CDR3 region has the DNA TGTGCCAGCTCACCAGGACAGCGCACAGATACGCAGTATTTT.

This clonotype was observed a few times. The junction differs from germline at one of its ends, possibly a read error. This chain uses TRBV20-1 with TRBJ2-7; 11 bases line up with TRBD2. CDR1 and CDR2 from the germline V gene are DFQATT and SNEGSKA (reference sequence). The CDR3 is 15 amino acids. The CDR3 nucleotides read TGCAGTGCCAACTTGGGACTAGCGGAATCCTACGAGCGGTACTTC. This encodes CSANLGLAESYERYF.

This clonotype appeared a few times. The chain employs TRBV7-2 and TRBJ2-3; 10 bases are shared with TRBD2. The CDR3 runs 16 residues. V lost 6 bases and J lost 2; bases outside the gene matches: 8. Per the germline V gene, CDR1 is SGHTA and CDR2 is FQGNSA. CDR3 nucleotide sequence: TGTGCCAGCAGTCTCACTAGCGGGACTCTCACAGATACGCAGTATTTT. Translation gives CASSLTSGTLTDTQYF. Drawing the rest from reference TRBV7-2 and TRBJ2-3, the complete variable domain is GAGVSQSPSNKVTEKGKDVELRCDPISGHTALYWYRQSLGQGLEFLIYFQGNSAPDKSGLPSDRFSAERTGGSVSTLTIQRTQQEDSAVYLCASSLTSGTLTDTQYFGPGTRLTVL.

This clonotype was found a few times. V is TRBV7-9 and J is TRBJ1-4; the D gene is possibly TRBD1 (5 bases). CDR1 SEHNR and CDR2 FQNEAQ come from the germline V gene (reference sequence). This CDR3 region has 14 residues. Trimming removed 2 bases at V and 7 bases at J, with 11 bases between. CDR3 protein: CASSLSQGPEKLFF. Here the CDR3 DNA reads TGTGCCAGCAGCTTATCGCAGGGTCCTGAAAAACTGTTTTTT.

The rearrangement uses TRBV29-1 and TRBJ2-2; D may be TRBD2 (6 bases). The V end was cut by 7 bases, the J end by 5 bases, with 11 bases between. The CDR3 spans 12 residues. The V gene's germline CDR1 is SQVTM and CDR2 ANQGSEA. CDR3 nucleotides: TGCAGCGCCTTCGGGGGAACCGGGGAGCTGTTTTTT. Its protein product is CSAFGGTGELFF.

This clonotype was observed a handful of times. V usage is TRBV7-3 and J usage is TRBJ2-1; D call uncertain. Looked up from germline, CDR1 is SGHTA and CDR2 is FQGTGA. Deletions cut 2 bases from V and 2 bases from J, with 10 bases between. This CDR3 has 15 residues. The CDR3 DNA sequence: TGTGCCAGCAGCTTAGGGCGGACCCCCTACAATGAGCAGTTCTTC. Residues: CASSLGRTPYNEQFF.

This chain joins TRBV7-9 and TRBJ2-7; a possible D gene is TRBD1 (6 bases). V was trimmed by 6 bases and J by 2 bases, leaving 14 bases between them. Germline V gene lookup returns CDR1 SEHNR and CDR2 FQNEAQ (reference sequence). The CDR3 runs to 14 residues. CDR3 coding DNA: TGTGCCAGCAGTAATCAGGGGACCCCCTACGAGCAGTACTTC. Protein product: CASSNQGTPYEQYF.

The chain carries TRBV10-3 and TRBJ1-2; D might be TRBD1 (6 bases). CDR3 length: 15 residues. CDR1 is ENHRY and CDR2 is SYGVKD in the germline V gene. The germline V and J ends were trimmed by 10 bases and 4 bases, with 22 bases remaining between them. The CDR3 here is CATEHQGNGGYGYTF. For the CDR3, the DNA is TGTGCCACCGAGCACCAGGGGAACGGAGGCTATGGCTACACCTTC.

This clonotype was detected only a few times. The CDR3 region is CASRRLAGYEQYF. The CDR3 bases are TGTGCCTCCCGGCGTCTAGCGGGTTACGAGCAGTACTTC. The V gene is TRBV13, the J gene TRBJ2-7, with TRBD2 matching 8 bases. From germline, CDR1 is PRHDT and CDR2 FYEKMQ (reference sequence). The CDR3 consists of 13 residues. V lost 11 bases, J lost 4 bases, and 10 bases stayed unmatched. Combining the CDR3 with reference TRBV13 and TRBJ2-7 gives the whole variable domain AAGVIQSPRHLIKEKRETATLKCYPIPRHDTVYWYQQGPGQDPQFLISFYEKMQSDKGSIPDRFSAQQFSDYHSELNMSSLELGDSALYFCASRRLAGYEQYFGPGTRLTVT.

This clonotype has just a few counts. The chain is built from TRBV20-1 and TRBJ2-7; the D gene is possibly TRBD1 (6 bases). The germline CDR1 and CDR2 sequences are DFQATT and SNEGSKA (reference sequence). The CDR3 is 14 amino acids. V dropped 1 base and J dropped 3 bases, with 13 bases sitting between them. Here the CDR3 reads CSARGGLPLYEQYF. CDR3 coding DNA: TGCAGTGCTAGAGGGGGGCTACCTCTCTACGAGCAGTACTTC.

This clonotype was seen more than once but under ten times. The rearrangement uses TRBV29-1 and TRBJ1-2, with a possible D match to TRBD1 (5 bases). The V end lost 6 bases, the J end lost 7 bases, and 21 bases lay between the germline ends. The CDR3 extends over 14 amino acids. Germline V gene data show CDR1 as SQVTM and CDR2 as ANQGSEA. The CDR3 DNA sequence: TGCAGCGTGCTCACCTGGGGGACGCAATTTGGCTACACCTTC. This codes for CSVLTWGTQFGYTF.

The V gene is TRBV20-1, the J gene TRBJ2-1; 11 bases line up with TRBD2. CDR1 and CDR2 (germline): DFQATT, SNEGSKA (reference sequence). The CDR3 spans 14 residues. Trimming at V came to 6 bases and at J to 7 bases, leaving 8 bases not matched to a gene. CDR3 amino acids: CSADSGRAGNEQFF. CDR3 bases: TGCAGTGCAGATAGCGGGAGGGCCGGAAATGAGCAGTTCTTC.

This clonotype was seen at least ten times. V gene TRBV20-1 combines with J gene TRBJ1-4; D unclear. The CDR3 is 13 amino acids. Trimming took 3 bases from V and 8 from J, leaving 13 bases between them. Germline V gene sequence: CDR1 DFQATT, CDR2 SNEGSKA (reference sequence). CDR3 DNA sequence: TGCAGTGCTAGTCGTAGGAGTATAGAAAAACTGTTTTTT. Translated, it gives CSASRRSIEKLFF.

V usage is TRBV2 and J usage is TRBJ2-7; weak D call: TRBD1 (7 bases). The germline V gene has CDR1 SNHLY and CDR2 FYNNEI. The CDR3 length is 15 residues. The ends were cut back, 6 bases at V and 0 bases at J, with 15 bases in the middle. CDR3 nucleotides: TGTGCCAGCAGCGGGGGACAGTCGAGCTCCTACGAGCAGTACTTC. Its protein is CASSGGQSSSYEQYF.

The sample holds many counts of this clonotype. The chain uses TRBV10-3 and TRBJ2-1, with 13 bases matching TRBD2. With V trimmed by 10 bases and J by 10 bases, 10 bases remained unmatched. Germline V lookup: CDR1 ENHRY, CDR2 SYGVKD. The CDR3 length is 14 residues. The CDR3 nucleotides read TGTGCCACGACTAGCGGGGGGACACGGATAGAGCAGTTCTTC. Translated, it gives CATTSGGTRIEQFF.

This clonotype was counted between two and nine times. The chain combines TRBV4-2 with TRBJ2-7; 10 nucleotides agree with TRBD2. Trimming cost V 1 base and J 7 bases; bases outside gene matches: 10. CDR3 length: 16 amino acids. CDR1 LGHNA and CDR2 YNFKEQ come from the germline V gene. The CDR3 loop is CASSQVPAGGPREQYF. CDR3 nucleotide sequence: TGTGCCAGCAGCCAAGTCCCAGCGGGAGGGCCTCGAGAGCAGTACTTC.